This T cell receptor beta chain was sequenced during a study of control samples from healthy donors and cancer patients. This clone was detected only once. Here immunoSEQ multiplex PCR was the method, and the copy in TCRdb shows in-frame clones only, minus some. The sample contains about 65,000 clones, approximately 90% of which appear only once. In germline, CDR1 is GTSNPN, CDR2 SVGIG (reference sequence). The CDR3 has 14 residues. V shed 3 bases, J shed 2 bases, and the junction held 4 bases outside the gene matches. Sequences were obtained from PBMCs. This TCR derives from a woman aged 45-65 years with colorectal cancer. The J gene is TRBJ1-5, the V gene TRBV30, with 7 nucleotides matching TRBD1. This chain's CDR3 is CAWSAGTGNQPQHF. Here the CDR3 DNA reads TGTGCCTGGAGCGCTGGGACAGGCAATCAGCCCCAGCATTTT.